The 8 T cell receptor beta chains listed next were all sequenced from one sample in a study of shared clonotypes between healthy human individuals. Profiled with immunoSEQ multiplex PCR; TCRdb holds only in-frame clones, not every one. The repertoire includes a few million clones, approximately 90% of them detected once, and about 0.13% sits in the top ten. The sequencing input was naive CD4+ T cells sorted from blood. Documented subset: CD45RA+ positively selected. Receptors originate from a man between 18 and 29 years old in good health.

This chain uses TRBV10-1 with TRBJ1-1; D remains ambiguous. The ends were cut back, 2 bases at V and 5 bases at J, with 12 bases in the middle. Germline CDR1 and CDR2: WNHNN and SYGVQD (reference sequence). This CDR3 contains 14 residues. The CDR3 is CASSEGPARTEAFF. Here the CDR3 DNA reads TGCGCCAGCAGTGAGGGTCCGGCGAGGACTGAAGCTTTCTTT.

This chain links TRBV7-9 with TRBJ2-5; D not resolved. The CDR3 is 13 residues long. Trimming shortened V by 2 bases and J by 7 bases, and 11 bases separated the two germline ends. Per the germline V gene, CDR1 is SEHNR and CDR2 is FQNEAQ (reference sequence). The chain's CDR3 is CASSLSTLGTQYF. In DNA form, the CDR3 reads TGTGCCAGCAGCTTATCCACCTTGGGGACCCAGTACTTC.

Concerning this clone itself: This CDR3 is also generated by other DNA sequences in the sample. The chain uses TRBV7-2 and TRBJ2-7, with 8 bases fitting TRBD2. Germline-derived CDR1 and CDR2 are SGHTA and FQGNSA. This CDR3 is 14 amino acids long. Trimming took 5 bases from V and 4 from J; bases not matched to a gene: 7. CDR3 bases: TGTGCCAGCAGCCCCGGGACTAGTACGTACGAGCAGTACTTC. Protein: CASSPGTSTYEQYF.

The chain is built from TRBV28 and TRBJ1-5, with TRBD1 as a possible D gene (6 bases). Trimming cost V 1 base and J 2 bases, with 15 bases left between them. CDR1 is MDHEN and CDR2 is SYDVKM in the germline V gene. The CDR3 totals 17 residues. In nucleotides, the CDR3 is TGTGCCAGCAGTTTATCTGTGGGGGGCATTGGCAATCAGCCCCAGCATTTT. Translated, it gives CASSLSVGGIGNQPQHF.

The rearrangement links TRBV5-1 to TRBJ2-2; TRBD2 matches at 7 bases. V gave up 4 bases and J gave up 1 base; unmatched junction bases: 7. This CDR3 spans 16 amino acids. Per germline, CDR1 SGHRS and CDR2 YFSETQ. DNA of the CDR3: TGCGCCAGCAGCGAACTTAGCGGGTTGAACACCGGGGAGCTGTTTTTT. This gives the protein CASSELSGLNTGELFF.

CDR3 nucleotide sequence: TGCAGCGTCCCCGACACCTACTATGGCTACACCTTC. Amino acids: CSVPDTYYGYTF. V and J are TRBV29-1 and TRBJ1-2; D gene ambiguous. Germline lookup yields CDR1 SQVTM and CDR2 ANQGSEA. The CDR3 extends over 12 amino acids. V was pared by 6 bases and J by 3 bases, with 11 bases between. Supplemented by reference TRBV29-1 and TRBJ1-2, the full variable domain reads SAVISQKPSRDICQRGTSLTIQCQVDSQVTMMFWYRQQPGQSLTLIATANQGSEATYESGFVIDKFPISRPNLTFSTLTVSNMSPEDSSIYLCSVPDTYYGYTFGSGTRLTVV.

The V gene is TRBV19, the J gene TRBJ2-1, with 12 bases fitting TRBD2. V lost 2 bases, J lost 4 bases, and 6 bases stayed unmatched. The CDR3 consists of 17 residues. CDR1 LNHDA and CDR2 SQIVND come from the germline V gene (reference sequence). The CDR3 DNA reads TGTGCCAGTAGTATACGGACTAGCGGGATACAGTACAATGAGCAGTTCTTC. This sequence encodes CASSIRTSGIQYNEQFF.

J is TRBJ2-3 and V is TRBV30; TRBD2 aligns across 8 bases. V lost 3 bases to trimming and J lost 1 base; unmatched junction nucleotides: 3. Germline V CDR1 and CDR2: GTSNPN, SVGIG (reference sequence). This CDR3 is 14 amino acids long. CDR3 region: CAWRISGGTDTQYF. The CDR3 DNA reads as TGTGCCTGGAGAATTAGCGGGGGCACAGATACGCAGTATTTT.